The rows below give T cell receptor beta chains drawn from one sample of a study of shared clonotypes between healthy human individuals. Repertoires were generated with immunoSEQ multiplex PCR, while TCRdb's copy carries only in-frame clones and drops some. The sample contains a few hundred thousand clones, roughly four fifths of which appear only once. The sample taken for sequencing was PBMCs. Source of these receptors: a woman between 40 and 50 years old in good health. Some clones in this sample may be carry-over from other donors' samples. Each CDR3 is given with its conserved first and last residue. The D gene is left open where the match is weak. Expanded clones are given a class, and other clones once, few, many or no size at all.

>TRBV10-1|NA|TRBJ2-7|NA
CASTRRTSSNSYEQYF
TGCGCCAGCACCCGCCGCACTAGTTCTAACTCCTACGAGCAGTACTTC
>TRBV11-3|NA|TRBJ2-1|TRBD2
CASSRRGVGYNEQFF
TGTGCCAGTTCACGACGGGGGGTCGGCTACAATGAGCAGTTCTTC
>TRBV5-1|many|TRBJ2-1|TRBD1
CASSPRTGGTNEQFF
TGCGCCAGCAGCCCCCGGACAGGTGGTACCAATGAGCAGTTCTTC
>TRBV11-3|NA|TRBJ2-7|NA
CASSPPDGTEGEQYF
TGTGCCAGCAGCCCGCCGGACGGGACGGAGGGAGAGCAGTACTTC
>TRBV6-1|many|TRBJ2-1|NA
CASSEPSQGYNEQFF
TGTGCCAGCAGTGAACCCTCACAGGGCTACAATGAGCAGTTCTTC
>TRBV4-2|NA|TRBJ2-1|TRBD2
CASSQDLAGGGNEQFF
TGTGCCAGCAGCCAGGACCTAGCGGGAGGTGGGAATGAGCAGTTCTTC
>TRBV4-2|NA|TRBJ2-1|TRBD2
CASSQGPGLASYNEQFF
TGTGCCAGCAGCCAAGGACCGGGACTAGCGTCTTACAATGAGCAGTTCTTC
>TRBV14|NA|TRBJ2-7|NA
CASSHADISYEQYF
TGTGCCAGCAGCCACGCGGACATCTCCTACGAGCAGTACTTC
>TRBV9|NA|TRBJ2-1|TRBD1
CASSTMGQDYNEQFF
TGTGCCAGCAGCACCATGGGACAGGACTACAATGAGCAGTTCTTC
>TRBV18|NA|TRBJ2-4|NA
CASSPPEAKNIQYF
TGTGCCAGCTCACCACCGGAGGCCAAAAACATTCAGTACTTC
>TRBV5-8|NA|TRBJ1-4|NA
CASSRGQNEKLFF
TGTGCCAGCAGCAGAGGACAGAATGAAAAACTGTTTTTT
>TRBV7-2|once|TRBJ2-1|TRBD1
CASSLNIPGQGFNEQFF
TGTGCCAGCAGCTTGAACATACCGGGACAGGGTTTCAATGAGCAGTTCTTC
>TRBV5-1|NA|TRBJ2-5|NA
CASSLAGPETQYF
TGCGCCAGCAGCTTGGCAGGGCCAGAGACCCAGTACTTC
>TRBV28|NA|TRBJ2-2|TRBD1
CASSPRVRDRGLSNTGELFF
TGTGCCAGCAGTCCCAGGGTCCGGGACAGGGGGCTTTCGAACACCGGGGAGCTGTTTTTT
>TRBV4-2|NA|TRBJ2-3|NA
CASSQAGGTQYF
TGTGCCAGCAGCCAAGCCGGGGGTACGCAGTATTTT
>TRBV10-2|once|TRBJ2-7|NA
CASSERENEQYF
TGCGCCAGCAGTGAGCGGGAGAACGAGCAGTACTTC
>TRBV6-6|NA|TRBJ2-2|NA
CVSRSGTDTGELLF
TGTGTCAGCAGGTCAGGGACGGACACCGGGGAGCTGCTTTTT
>TRBV18|NA|TRBJ1-1|NA
CASLTDSGSTEAFF
TGTGCCAGCTTAACCGACTCGGGGAGTACTGAAGCTTTCTTT
>TRBV20-1|once|TRBJ2-1|NA
CSASYRDEQFF
TGCAGTGCTTCCTACCGGGACGAGCAGTTCTTC
>TRBV6-6|many|TRBJ2-7|TRBD1
CASSYPPTGASYEQYF
TGTGCCAGCAGTTACCCCCCGACAGGGGCTAGCTACGAGCAGTACTTC
>TRBV5-1|NA|TRBJ2-5|TRBD2
CASSPGASGREETQYF
TGCGCCAGCAGCCCCGGGGCTAGCGGAAGGGAAGAGACCCAGTACTTC
>TRBV30|NA|TRBJ2-1|NA
CAWSARGNEQFF
TGTGCCTGGAGTGCCCGTGGGAATGAGCAGTTCTTC
>TRBV6-4|many|TRBJ2-3|TRBD2
CASSAAGEAVDTQYF
TGTGCCAGCAGTGCAGCGGGAGAGGCTGTAGATACGCAGTATTTT
>TRBV27|NA|TRBJ1-1|TRBD1
CASSLYRGGTEAFF
TGTGCCAGCAGTTTATACAGGGGGGGGACTGAAGCTTTCTTT
>TRBV5-1|once|TRBJ1-1|NA
CASSLEVADEAFF
TGCGCCAGCAGCTTGGAGGTGGCAGACGAAGCTTTCTTT
>TRBV15|NA|TRBJ2-7|NA
CATSMGGPYEQYF
TGTGCCACCAGCATGGGGGGGCCCTACGAGCAGTACTTC
>TRBV5-1|NA|TRBJ2-5|NA
CASSANIQETQYF
TGCGCCAGCAGCGCTAACATTCAAGAGACCCAGTACTTC
>TRBV7-9|NA|TRBJ2-3|NA
CASSQAAGSTDTQYF
TGTGCCAGCAGTCAAGCGGCGGGGAGCACAGATACGCAGTATTTT
>TRBV9|many|TRBJ2-1|TRBD2
CASSVSGTRFDEQFF
TGTGCCAGCAGCGTAAGTGGGACTAGATTCGATGAGCAGTTCTTC
>TRBV5-4|NA|TRBJ2-1|NA
CASSLGRDYNEQFF
TGTGCCAGCAGCTTGGGCCGGGACTACAATGAGCAGTTCTTC
>TRBV9|once|TRBJ2-5|NA
CASSSARGKETQYF
TGTGCCAGCAGCTCAGCTCGGGGTAAAGAGACCCAGTACTTC
>TRBV5-1|NA|TRBJ1-1|NA
CASAGDFHTEAFF
TGCGCCAGCGCGGGAGATTTCCACACTGAAGCTTTCTTT
>TRBV2|few|TRBJ1-1|NA
CASSELGKGRTMNTEAFF
TGTGCCAGCAGTGAGCTCGGTAAAGGGAGGACCATGAACACTGAAGCTTTCTTT
>TRBV6-5|NA|TRBJ1-6|NA
CASSRRASNSPLHF
TGTGCCAGCAGCCGCCGGGCGAGTAATTCACCCCTCCACTTT
>TRBV5-1|once|TRBJ2-1|NA
CASSPGTGNSYNEQFF
TGCGCCAGCAGCCCGGGCACGGGAAACTCCTACAATGAGCAGTTCTTC
>TRBV28|NA|TRBJ2-7|NA
CAAAGHGGVLRYF
TGTGCCGCTGCCGGACACGGGGGAGTTTTGCGGTACTTC
>TRBV5-1|few|TRBJ1-4|TRBD1
CASSSTGNLEKLFF
TGCGCCAGCAGCTCGACAGGGAACCTTGAAAAACTGTTTTTT